Sequencing of this T cell receptor (beta chain) was carried out in a study of blood T cell repertoires in COVID-19. Study-wide context: Specimens from acute and convalescent COVID-19 originated in the United States, Italy and Spain. T cells, B-cell-depleted T cells, or PBMCs supplied cDNA or gDNA.

Per the original data handling: Amplification with reference gene primers provided the estimates of nucleated cell counts. Sequencing used immunoSEQ multiplex PCR; TCRdb keeps in-frame clones, though not all of them. Clone size and V and J calls were adopted from that table, with D and trimming inferred from the DNA. The sample lists 80,000 to 95,000 clones; around 87% were seen once. Germline CDR1 reads MDHEN; CDR2 reads SYDVKM. Unmatched junction bases numbered 9, after V lost 5 bases and J lost 4 bases. This CDR3 has 15 amino acids. The receptor comes from a human donor in a cohort sampled during active COVID-19. J is TRBJ1-1 and V is TRBV28; 8 nucleotides match TRBD1. The sequencing input was peripheral blood. The chain's CDR3 is CASSPRTGRGTEAFF. The CDR3 coding sequence is TGTGCCAGCAGTCCCCGGACAGGGCGGGGCACTGAAGCTTTCTTT.